The clone carrying this T cell receptor (beta chain) was recorded at least ten times. Its antigen is unidentified. These data belong to a study of breast tumors, draining lymph nodes, adjacent tissues. The study, taken as a whole, reports: Tumor T cell lymph node origin was a supported hypothesis, not proven. Luminal-like breast cancer showed significantly higher tumor–nontumor repertoire similarity than basal-like.

TCRdb reprocessed the multiplex PCR reads with MiXCR, giving one entry per CDR3 protein. The sample yields under 150,000 distinct CDR3 sequences, around 20% seen once. The germline V gene has CDR1 SGDLS and CDR2 YYNGEE. The CDR3 loop spans 15 amino acids. The V and J ends lost 0 bases and 6 bases, in that order; junction bases with no gene match: 2. Axillary draining lymph nodes of breast cancer patients supplied the node samples. The chain carries TRBV9 and TRBJ2-3, with 12 bases that match TRBD2. The sequencing sample was made of axillary lymph node tissue. This receptor was taken from a female donor with breast cancer. Some clones in this sample may be carry-over from other donors' samples. As DNA, the CDR3 is TGTGCCAGCAGCGTAGAGACTAGCGGGAGCGATACGCAGTATTTT. As protein: CASSVETSGSDTQYF.